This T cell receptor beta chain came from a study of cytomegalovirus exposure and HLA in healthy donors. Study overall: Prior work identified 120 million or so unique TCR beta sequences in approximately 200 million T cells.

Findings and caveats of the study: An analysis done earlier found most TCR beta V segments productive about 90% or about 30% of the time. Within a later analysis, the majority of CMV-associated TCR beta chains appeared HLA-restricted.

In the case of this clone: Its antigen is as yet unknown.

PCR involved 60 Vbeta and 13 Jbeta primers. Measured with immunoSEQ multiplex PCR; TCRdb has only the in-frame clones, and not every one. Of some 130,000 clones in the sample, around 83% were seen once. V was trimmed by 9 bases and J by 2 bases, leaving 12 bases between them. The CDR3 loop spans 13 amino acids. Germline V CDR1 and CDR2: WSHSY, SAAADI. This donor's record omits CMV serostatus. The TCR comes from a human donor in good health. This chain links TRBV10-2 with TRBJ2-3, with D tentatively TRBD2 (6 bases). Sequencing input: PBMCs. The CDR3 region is CASGAGNTDTQYF. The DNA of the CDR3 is TGCGCCAGTGGGGCGGGGAACACAGATACGCAGTATTTT.